This TCR beta chain was identified in a study of Ad26.COV2.S vaccination and SARS-CoV-2 variants. The protocol was immunoSEQ multiplex PCR, while the TCRdb copy is restricted to in-frame clones and leaves out a portion. The sample lists about 350,000 clones; just over 90% were seen once. Regarding this clone: Its antigen is undetermined.

Findings of the study overall: People who got the vaccine or the placebo had similar non-spike TCR breadth. Spike-specific TCR breadth was greater after Ad26.COV2.S than placebo. Reportedly, after vaccination the spike-specific CD8+ and CD4+ T cell responses displayed substantial breadth.

The sequence came from a human donor who had recovered from COVID-19. The sequences come from peripheral blood, collected after recovery from COVID-19.

The CDR3 loop reads CASSLGRVNSPLHF. CDR3 coding DNA: TGTGCCAGTAGTTTGGGCAGGGTCAATTCACCCCTCCACTTT. The chain employs TRBV19 and TRBJ1-6, with D possibly matching TRBD1 (5 bases). Looked up from germline, CDR1 is LNHDA and CDR2 is SQIVND (reference sequence). The CDR3 consists of 14 residues. Trimming shortened V by 5 bases and J by 7 bases, and 12 bases separated the two germline ends.